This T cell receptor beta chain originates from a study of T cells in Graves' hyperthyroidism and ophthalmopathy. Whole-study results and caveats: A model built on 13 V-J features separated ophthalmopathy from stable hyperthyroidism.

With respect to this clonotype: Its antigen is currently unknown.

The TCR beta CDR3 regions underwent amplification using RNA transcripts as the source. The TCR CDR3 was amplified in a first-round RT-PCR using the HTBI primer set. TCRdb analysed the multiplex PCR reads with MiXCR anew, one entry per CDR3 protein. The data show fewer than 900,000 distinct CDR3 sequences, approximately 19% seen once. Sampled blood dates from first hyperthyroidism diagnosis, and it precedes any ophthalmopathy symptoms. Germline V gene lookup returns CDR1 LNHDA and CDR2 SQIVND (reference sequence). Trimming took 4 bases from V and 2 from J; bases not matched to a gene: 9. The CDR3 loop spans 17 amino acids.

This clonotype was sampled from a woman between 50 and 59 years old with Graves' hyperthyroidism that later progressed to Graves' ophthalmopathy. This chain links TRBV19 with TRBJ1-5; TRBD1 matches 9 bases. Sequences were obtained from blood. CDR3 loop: CASSTLQGAHRNQPQHF. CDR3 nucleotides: TGTGCCAGTAGTACCTTACAGGGGGCTCATCGCAATCAGCCCCAGCATTTT.